Below are 9 T cell receptor beta chains sequenced from a single sample in a study of blood T cells in healthy people across ages. Primers used in a second PCR of about 6 to 11 cycles were a sample-barcoded 5' primer and a J-beta primer mix. Each CDR3 protein gets one entry after TCRdb re-called the 5' RACE reads with MiXCR. The profile shows about a million distinct CDR3 sequences, around two fifths of them singletons. Material for sequencing was blood. The origin of the receptors is a man younger than 35 in good health.

The chain is built from TRBV4-1 and TRBJ1-4, with D uncertain. The germline CDR1 and CDR2 sequences are MGHRA and YSYEKL. V was pared by 1 base and J by 6 bases, with 6 bases between. This CDR3 has 13 residues. The CDR3 DNA is TGCGCCAGCAGCCAAGCCCGGGATGAAAAACTGTTTTTT. The encoded protein is CASSQARDEKLFF.

This clonotype was counted only a few times. V gene TRBV10-3 combines with J gene TRBJ2-1; TRBD1 aligns across 12 bases. After removal of 0 bases from V and 6 bases from J, the junction contained 3 bases not matched to a gene. The germline CDR1 and CDR2 sequences are ENHRY and SYGVKD. The CDR3 spans 16 residues. The CDR3 nucleotides read TGTGCCATCAGTGAGTCGGGGACAGGGGGCAGCAATGAGCAGTTCTTC. Protein sequence: CAISESGTGGSNEQFF.

V is TRBV29-1 and J is TRBJ2-7; D is perhaps TRBD2 (7 bases). V was clipped by 7 bases and J by 7 bases, with 23 bases between them. Germline CDR1 and CDR2: SQVTM and ANQGSEA. This CDR3 has 14 amino acids. Written as DNA, the CDR3 is TGCAGCGGACTAGCCAGGGGCTCCTACAATGAGCAGTACTTC. It yields the protein CSGLARGSYNEQYF.

This clonotype came up a few times. J is TRBJ2-3 and V is TRBV5-1; no reliable D call. Germline assignment: CDR1 SGHRS and CDR2 YFSETQ. Trimming cost V 0 bases and J 2 bases, with 10 bases left between them. CDR3 size: 15 residues. The CDR3 coding sequence is TGCGCCAGCAGCTTGGCCGTAGGGTACACAGATACGCAGTATTTT. The encoded protein is CASSLAVGYTDTQYF.

The rearrangement joins TRBV29-1 to TRBJ2-5; 7 bases fit TRBD1. Germline CDR1 and CDR2: SQVTM and ANQGSEA. Losses at the gene ends were 4 bases for V and 5 bases for J; bases not matched to a gene: 10. The CDR3 covers 14 residues. The CDR3 region has the DNA TGCAGCGTTGTTTGGGAAGACAGGGAGGAGACCCAGTACTTC. Protein sequence: CSVVWEDREETQYF.

CDR3 bases: TGTGCCAGCGGAACCGACAGAAACACTGAAGCTTTCTTT. Translation: CASGTDRNTEAFF. The rearrangement joins TRBV7-3 to TRBJ1-1; TRBD1 might be the D (5 bases). The CDR3 runs to 13 residues. Germline V gene lookup returns CDR1 SGHTA and CDR2 FQGTGA. V dropped 8 bases and J dropped 2 bases, with 12 bases sitting between them.

This chain joins TRBV27 and TRBJ1-2; D not certain. CDR1 MNHEY and CDR2 SMNVEV come from the germline V gene (reference sequence). The V end was cut by 5 bases, the J end by 2 bases, with 12 bases between. The length of the CDR3 is 14 residues. CDR3 sequence reads: CASSTGRENYGYTF. DNA for the CDR3: TGTGCCAGCAGTACCGGACGGGAGAACTATGGCTACACCTTC.

CDR3 DNA: TGCAGTGCTAGAGGCCTACTTGGGACGTACAATGAGCAGTTCTTC. Translation gives CSARGLLGTYNEQFF. The rearrangement links TRBV20-1 to TRBJ2-1; perhaps D is TRBD1 or TRBD2 (5 bases each). CDR1 DFQATT and CDR2 SNEGSKA come from the germline V gene (reference sequence). V lost 1 base and J lost 4, with 14 bases in between. There are 15 residues in the CDR3.

This clonotype was seen just once. The CDR3 reads CASSLTTGGNGYTF. The DNA of the CDR3 is TGTGCCAGCAGCCTTACGACAGGGGGGAATGGCTACACCTTC. The chain uses TRBV9 and TRBJ1-2; TRBD1 aligns across 9 bases. The V gene end was trimmed by 4 bases and the J gene end by 6 bases; junction bases not matched to a gene: 7. The germline gives CDR1 SGDLS, CDR2 YYNGEE. The CDR3 consists of 14 residues.